This TCR beta chain originates from a study of OX40 agonist ivuxolimab in advanced cancers. Study outcomes and limitations: Among the lowest levels of clonal expansion were found in partial responders at 0.1-3.0 mg/kg.

As for this clone: Its antigen is still unknown.

Germline V gene lookup returns CDR1 LGHNT and CDR2 FRNRAP. There are 12 residues in the CDR3. V was trimmed by 2 bases and J by 6 bases, leaving 7 bases between them. The data were produced by immunoSEQ multiplex PCR, yet TCRdb's version contains in-frame clones alone and is incomplete. The sample holds tens of thousands of clones, 92% seen once. The clonotype originates from an adult with an advanced solid tumor such as melanoma, head and neck, liver or kidney cancer. The sequenced sample was CD4+ or CD8+ T cells sorted from blood, obtained in a trial of the OX40 agonist ivuxolimab. V usage is TRBV12-5 and J usage is TRBJ1-1; D possibly corresponds to TRBD1 (5 bases). CDR3 region: CASGLTGAEAFF. The DNA of the CDR3 is TGTGCTAGTGGTTTGACAGGCGCTGAAGCTTTCTTT.